Listed below are T cell receptor beta chains from one sample, sequenced in a study of blood T cell repertoires in COVID-19. Some clones are missing from TCRdb's copy, which holds only in-frame ones; the method was immunoSEQ multiplex PCR. The sample shows 100,000 to 150,000 clones, roughly four fifths of them seen only once. Material: PBMCs or T cells enriched from blood (not recorded which). The receptors here all came from a man aged 40-55 years with acute COVID-19. Both conserved end residues are part of each CDR3. A D gene is named only where the DNA matches it firmly. Clone size appears in some rows only: once, few, many, or a class for an expanded clone.

clone size: .; D gene: .; J gene: TRBJ1-2; V gene: TRBV18; CDR3 DNA: TGTGCCAGCTCACCAGAACCCGCCGGGAACCGTGGCTACACCTTC; CDR3 protein: CASSPEPAGNRGYTF
clone size: .; D gene: .; J gene: TRBJ2-4; V gene: TRBV9; CDR3 DNA: TGTGCCAGCAGCGTAGGGTACAGCAAAAACATTCAGTACTTC; CDR3 protein: CASSVGYSKNIQYF
clone size: .; D gene: .; J gene: TRBJ1-5; V gene: TRBV28; CDR3 DNA: TGTGCCAGCAGTTTTAGTGGTCAGCCCCAGCATTTT; CDR3 protein: CASSFSGQPQHF
clone size: few; D gene: .; J gene: TRBJ1-2; V gene: TRBV5-4; CDR3 DNA: TGTGCCAGCAGCTGGGGGGGCGCCCTTTATGGCTACACCTTC; CDR3 protein: CASSWGGALYGYTF
clone size: few; D gene: .; J gene: TRBJ1-3; V gene: TRBV5-4; CDR3 DNA: TGTGCCAGCAGCCTGCAAGGGGCGGGAAACACCATATATTTT; CDR3 protein: CASSLQGAGNTIYF
clone size: few; D gene: TRBD1; J gene: TRBJ1-3; V gene: TRBV5-1; CDR3 DNA: TGCGCCAGCAGCTTGAGACCTACAGGGGCTGGAAACACCATATATTTT; CDR3 protein: CASSLRPTGAGNTIYF
clone size: .; D gene: TRBD1; J gene: TRBJ1-2; V gene: TRBV7-9; CDR3 DNA: TGTGCCAGCAGCCACTCGACAGGGGTTAACTATGGCTACACCTTC; CDR3 protein: CASSHSTGVNYGYTF
clone size: few; D gene: TRBD1; J gene: TRBJ2-7; V gene: TRBV5-5; CDR3 DNA: TGTGCCAGCAGGGGTTACGGGACAGGGGTCGACGAGCAGTACTTC; CDR3 protein: CASRGYGTGVDEQYF
clone size: .; D gene: .; J gene: TRBJ2-7; V gene: TRBV27; CDR3 DNA: TGTGCCACCAAGTTTTCCCCTGGGCCAGACTACGAGCAGTACTTC; CDR3 protein: CATKFSPGPDYEQYF
clone size: .; D gene: .; J gene: TRBJ2-4; V gene: TRBV6-5; CDR3 DNA: TGTGCCAGCAGTTTAAGAGGTATTCAGTACTTC; CDR3 protein: CASSLRGIQYF